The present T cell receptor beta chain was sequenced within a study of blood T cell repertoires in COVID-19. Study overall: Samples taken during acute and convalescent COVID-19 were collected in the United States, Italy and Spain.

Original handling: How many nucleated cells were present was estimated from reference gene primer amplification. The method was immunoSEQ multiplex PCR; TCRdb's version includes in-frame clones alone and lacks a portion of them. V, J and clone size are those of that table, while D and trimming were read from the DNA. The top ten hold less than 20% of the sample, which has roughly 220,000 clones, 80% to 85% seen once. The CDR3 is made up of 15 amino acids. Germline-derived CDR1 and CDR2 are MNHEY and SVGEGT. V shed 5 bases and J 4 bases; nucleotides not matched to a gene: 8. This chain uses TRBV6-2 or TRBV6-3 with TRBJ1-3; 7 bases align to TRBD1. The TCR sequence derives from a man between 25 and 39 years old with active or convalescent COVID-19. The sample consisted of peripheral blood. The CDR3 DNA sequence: TGTGCCAGCAGTCGACAGGGAATAAGAGGAAACACCATATATTTT. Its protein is CASSRQGIRGNTIYF.